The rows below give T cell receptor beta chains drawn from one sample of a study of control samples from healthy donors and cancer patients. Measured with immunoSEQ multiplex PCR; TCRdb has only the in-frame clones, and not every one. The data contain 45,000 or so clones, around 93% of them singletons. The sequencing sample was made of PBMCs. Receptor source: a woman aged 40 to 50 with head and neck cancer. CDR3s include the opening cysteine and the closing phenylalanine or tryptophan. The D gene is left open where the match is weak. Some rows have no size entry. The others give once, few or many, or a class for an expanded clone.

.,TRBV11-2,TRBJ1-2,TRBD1,CASSRTGINYGYTF,TGTGCCAGCAGCCGGACAGGGATCAACTATGGCTACACCTTC
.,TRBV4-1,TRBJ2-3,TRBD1,CASSQGPTGQGSDTQYF,TGCGCCAGCAGCCAAGGTCCTACGGGACAGGGATCAGATACGCAGTATTTT
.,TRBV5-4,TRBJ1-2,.,CASSLDNYGYTF,TGTGCCAGCAGCTTGGACAACTATGGCTACACCTTC
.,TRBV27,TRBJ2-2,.,CASSLFSGLNTGELFF,TGTGCCAGCAGTTTATTTTCGGGATTGAACACCGGGGAGCTGTTTTTT
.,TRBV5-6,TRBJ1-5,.,CASSLGQGKYLNQPQHF,TGTGCCAGCAGCTTGGGGCAGGGAAAGTACCTCAATCAGCCCCAGCATTTT
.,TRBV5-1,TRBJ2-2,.,CASSPGVTGELFF,TGCGCCAGCAGCCCGGGGGTTACCGGGGAGCTGTTTTTT
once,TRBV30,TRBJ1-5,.,CAWSVRGGGQPQHF,TGTGCCTGGAGTGTACGGGGCGGGGGTCAGCCCCAGCATTTT
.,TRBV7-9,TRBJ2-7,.,CASSLSEGGKRSYEQYF,TGTGCCAGCAGCTTATCCGAGGGCGGCAAACGCTCCTACGAGCAGTACTTC
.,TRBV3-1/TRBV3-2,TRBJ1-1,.,CASSQGGPNTEAFF,TGTGCCAGCAGCCAGGGGGGGCCGAACACTGAAGCTTTCTTT
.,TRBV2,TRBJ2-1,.,CASSPRGRDGSEQFF,TGTGCCAGCAGTCCAAGAGGGCGGGATGGGAGTGAGCAGTTCTTC
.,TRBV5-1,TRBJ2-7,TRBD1,CASSPVDRPRDEQYF,TGCGCCAGCAGCCCCGTGGACAGGCCCCGCGACGAGCAGTACTTC
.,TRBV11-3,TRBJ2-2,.,CASSLTRARELFF,TGTGCCAGCAGCTTAACCAGGGCAAGGGAGCTGTTTTTT
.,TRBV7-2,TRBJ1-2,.,CASSLRQSGYTF,TGTGCCAGCAGCTTACGACAGTCTGGCTACACCTTC
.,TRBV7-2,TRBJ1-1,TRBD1,CASSGNRGSGTEAFF,TGTGCCAGCAGCGGAAACAGGGGTTCGGGCACTGAAGCTTTCTTT
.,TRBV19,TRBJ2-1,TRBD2,CASSRSSGGLNEQFF,TGTGCCAGTAGTAGGTCCAGCGGGGGGCTTAATGAGCAGTTCTTC
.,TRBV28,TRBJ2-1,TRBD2,CASSGLAGGLYNEQFF,TGTGCCAGCAGCGGGCTAGCGGGAGGGTTATACAATGAGCAGTTCTTC
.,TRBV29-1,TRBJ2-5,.,CSVEEETQYF,TGCAGCGTTGAAGAAGAGACCCAGTACTTC
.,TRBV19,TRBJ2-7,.,CASSLGRRDYEQYF,TGTGCCAGTAGTCTGGGCCGGAGGGACTACGAGCAGTACTTC
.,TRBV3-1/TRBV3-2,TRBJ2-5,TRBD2,CASSQLGLEETQYF,TGTGCCAGCAGCCAACTCGGACTAGAAGAGACCCAGTACTTC
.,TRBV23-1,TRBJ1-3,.,CASRGGRAGPTRRRRRNTIYF,TGCGCCAGCAGGGGGGGAAGGGCGGGACCTACCCGAAGACGACGCAGAAACACCATATATTTT
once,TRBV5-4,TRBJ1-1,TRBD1,CASSPRGHTEAFF,TGTGCCAGCAGCCCCAGGGGGCACACTGAAGCTTTCTTT
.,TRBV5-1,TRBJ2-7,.,CASSRGGGGYEQYF,TGCGCCAGCAGCCGAGGGGGTGGAGGATACGAGCAGTACTTC
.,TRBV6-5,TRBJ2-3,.,CASSTGPWGTDTQYF,TGTGCCAGCAGCACCGGGCCATGGGGCACAGATACGCAGTATTTT
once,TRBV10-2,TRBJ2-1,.,CASKWDSSSYNEQFF,TGCGCCAGCAAATGGGACTCGAGCTCCTACAATGAGCAGTTCTTC
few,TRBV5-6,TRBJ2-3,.,CASSRGAETDTQYF,TGTGCCAGCAGCCGCGGGGCGGAAACAGATACGCAGTATTTT
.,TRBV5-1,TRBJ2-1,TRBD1,CASSLQGAENEQFF,TGCGCCAGCAGCCTGCAGGGGGCAGAGAATGAGCAGTTCTTC
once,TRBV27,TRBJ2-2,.,CASRRRITGELFF,TGTGCCAGCAGAAGGCGGATCACCGGGGAGCTGTTTTTT
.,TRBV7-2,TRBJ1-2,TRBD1,CASSLGDSIYGYTF,TGTGCCAGCAGCTTAGGGGACAGTATCTATGGCTACACCTTC
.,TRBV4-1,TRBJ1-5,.,CASSQLLFGSNQPQHF,TGCGCCAGCAGCCAACTTCTCTTCGGAAGCAATCAGCCCCAGCATTTT
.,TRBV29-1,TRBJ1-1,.,CSVEGAGRNTEAFF,TGCAGCGTTGAAGGGGCAGGGCGGAACACTGAAGCTTTCTTT
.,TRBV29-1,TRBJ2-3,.,CSVEGPDSAVGPDTQYF,TGCAGCGTTGAAGGCCCGGACTCCGCGGTGGGCCCAGATACGCAGTATTTT
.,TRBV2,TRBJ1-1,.,CASKSAEGPVAFF,TGTGCCAGCAAGTCGGCAGAGGGCCCGGTGGCTTTCTTT
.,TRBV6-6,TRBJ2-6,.,CASKTQGFPGANVLTF,TGTGCCAGCAAAACACAGGGCTTCCCCGGGGCCAACGTCCTGACTTTC
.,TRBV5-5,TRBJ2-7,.,CASSRLEGGTYEQYF,TGTGCCAGCAGCAGGCTAGAGGGGGGAACCTACGAGCAGTACTTC
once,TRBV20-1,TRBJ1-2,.,CSRRENYGYTF,TGCAGTCGCAGGGAGAACTATGGCTACACCTTC
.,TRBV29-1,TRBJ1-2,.,CSVRGGNYGYTF,TGCAGCGTGCGCGGGGGGAACTATGGCTACACCTTC
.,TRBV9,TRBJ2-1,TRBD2,CASSVAGLAGEGDEQFF,TGTGCCAGCAGCGTAGCTGGGCTAGCGGGAGAGGGCGATGAGCAGTTCTTC
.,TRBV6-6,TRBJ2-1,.,CASSPPPGNRRYNEQFF,TGTGCCAGCAGTCCGCCCCCCGGGAACAGGCGGTACAATGAGCAGTTCTTC
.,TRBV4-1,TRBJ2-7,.,CASSQGVGDEQYF,TGCGCCAGCAGCCAAGGGGTAGGGGACGAGCAGTACTTC
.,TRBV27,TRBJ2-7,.,CASSSSTRGWASGIWNF,.
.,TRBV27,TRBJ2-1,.,CASSSFSYNEQFF,TGTGCCAGCAGTTCATTCTCCTACAATGAGCAGTTCTTC
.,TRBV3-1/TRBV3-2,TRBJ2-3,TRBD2,CASSRYRSSGGASTDTQYF,TGTGCCAGCAGCCGCTACCGGAGTAGCGGGGGGGCGAGCACAGATACGCAGTATTTT
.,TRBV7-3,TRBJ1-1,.,CASSLTQVAGPNTEAFF,TGTGCCAGCAGCTTAACGCAAGTCGCAGGGCCTAACACTGAAGCTTTCTTT
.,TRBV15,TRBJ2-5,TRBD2,CATSRDSPGLAARRPRQETQYF,TGTGCCACCAGCAGAGACTCGCCGGGACTAGCGGCCAGAAGGCCCCGCCAAGAGACCCAGTACTTC
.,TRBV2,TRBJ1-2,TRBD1,CASCPWDSGYGYTF,TGTGCCAGCTGTCCTTGGGACAGCGGGTATGGCTACACCTTC
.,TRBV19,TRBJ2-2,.,CASSGLTGELFF,TGTGCCAGTAGTGGACTTACCGGGGAGCTGTTTTTT
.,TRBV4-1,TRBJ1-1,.,CASSPKPGNTEAFF,TGCGCCAGCAGCCCAAAGCCGGGGAACACTGAAGCTTTCTTT
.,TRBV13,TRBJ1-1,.,CASSLGRSMNTEAFF,TGTGCCAGCAGCTTAGGGCGGTCTATGAACACTGAAGCTTTCTTT